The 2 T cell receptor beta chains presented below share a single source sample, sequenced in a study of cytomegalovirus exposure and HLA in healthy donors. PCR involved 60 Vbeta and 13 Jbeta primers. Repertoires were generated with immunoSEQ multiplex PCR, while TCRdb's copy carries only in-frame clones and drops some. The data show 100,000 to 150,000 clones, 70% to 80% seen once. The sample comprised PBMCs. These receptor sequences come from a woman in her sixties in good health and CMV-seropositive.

CDR3 sequence reads: CASTRGHTEAFF. CDR3 nucleotides: TGTGCCAGCACCAGGGGCCACACTGAAGCTTTCTTT. The gene calls are TRBV28 and TRBJ1-1, with D perhaps matching TRBD1 (6 bases). With 7 bases removed from V and 3 bases from J, the gap between germline ends came to 9 bases. CDR1 is MDHEN, CDR2 SYDVKM, per germline. This CDR3 contains 12 residues.

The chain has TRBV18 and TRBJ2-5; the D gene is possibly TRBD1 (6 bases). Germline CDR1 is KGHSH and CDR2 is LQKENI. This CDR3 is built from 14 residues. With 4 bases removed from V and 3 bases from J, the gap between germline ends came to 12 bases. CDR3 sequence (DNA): TGTGCCAGCTCACTTACCGCAGGGGAAGAGACCCAGTACTTC. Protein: CASSLTAGEETQYF.